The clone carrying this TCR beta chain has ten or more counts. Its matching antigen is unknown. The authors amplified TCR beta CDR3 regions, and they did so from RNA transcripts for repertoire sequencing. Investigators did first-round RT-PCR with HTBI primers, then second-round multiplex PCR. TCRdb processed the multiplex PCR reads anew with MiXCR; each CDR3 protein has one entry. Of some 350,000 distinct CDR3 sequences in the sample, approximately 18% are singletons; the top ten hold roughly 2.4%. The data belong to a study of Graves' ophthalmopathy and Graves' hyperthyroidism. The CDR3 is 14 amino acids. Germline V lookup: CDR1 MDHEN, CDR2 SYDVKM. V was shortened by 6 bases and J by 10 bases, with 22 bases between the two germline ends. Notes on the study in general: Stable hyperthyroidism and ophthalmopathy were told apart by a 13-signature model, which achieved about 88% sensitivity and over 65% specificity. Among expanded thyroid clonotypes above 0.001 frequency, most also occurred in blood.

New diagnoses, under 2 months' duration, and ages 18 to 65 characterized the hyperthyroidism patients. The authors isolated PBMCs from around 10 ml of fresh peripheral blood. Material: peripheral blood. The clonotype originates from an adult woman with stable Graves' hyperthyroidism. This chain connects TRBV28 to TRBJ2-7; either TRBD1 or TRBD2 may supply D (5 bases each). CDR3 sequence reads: CASSPVWMGRDQYF. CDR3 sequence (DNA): TGTGCCAGCAGCCCCGTTTGGATGGGCAGGGACCAGTACTTC.